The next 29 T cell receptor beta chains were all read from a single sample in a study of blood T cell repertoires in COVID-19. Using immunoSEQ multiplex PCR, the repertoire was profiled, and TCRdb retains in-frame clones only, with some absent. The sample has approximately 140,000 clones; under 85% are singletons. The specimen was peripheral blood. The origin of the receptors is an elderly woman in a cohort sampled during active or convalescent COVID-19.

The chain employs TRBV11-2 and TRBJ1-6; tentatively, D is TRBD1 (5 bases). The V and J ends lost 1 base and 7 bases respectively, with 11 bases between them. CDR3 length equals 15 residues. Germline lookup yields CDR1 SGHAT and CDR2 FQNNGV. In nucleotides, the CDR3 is TGTGCCAGCAGCTTAGGTGGGGGACTGAATTCACCCCTCCACTTT. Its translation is CASSLGGGLNSPLHF.

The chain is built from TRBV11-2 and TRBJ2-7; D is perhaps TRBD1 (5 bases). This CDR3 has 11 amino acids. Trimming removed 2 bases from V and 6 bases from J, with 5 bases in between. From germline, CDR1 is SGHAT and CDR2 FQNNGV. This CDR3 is CASSLRGEQYF. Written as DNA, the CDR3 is TGTGCCAGCAGCTTAAGGGGCGAGCAGTACTTC.

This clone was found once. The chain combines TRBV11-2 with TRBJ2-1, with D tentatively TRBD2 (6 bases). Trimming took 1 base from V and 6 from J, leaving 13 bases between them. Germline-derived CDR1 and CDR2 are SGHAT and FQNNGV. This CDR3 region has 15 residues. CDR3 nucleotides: TGTGCCAGCAGCTTAGTCGGGGCGGGATCCAATGAGCAGTTCTTC. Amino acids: CASSLVGAGSNEQFF.

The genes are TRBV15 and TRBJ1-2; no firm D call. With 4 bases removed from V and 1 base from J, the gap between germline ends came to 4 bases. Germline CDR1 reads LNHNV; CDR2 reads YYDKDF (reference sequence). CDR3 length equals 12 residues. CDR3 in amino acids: CATSMSNYGYTF. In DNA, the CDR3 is TGTGCCACCAGCATGAGTAACTATGGCTACACCTTC.

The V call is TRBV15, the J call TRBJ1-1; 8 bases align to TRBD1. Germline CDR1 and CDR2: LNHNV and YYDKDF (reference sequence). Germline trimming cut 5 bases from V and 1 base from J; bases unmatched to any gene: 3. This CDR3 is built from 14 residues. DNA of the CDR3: TGTGCCACCAGCTTTGGACAGGGGAACACTGAAGCTTTCTTT. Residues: CATSFGQGNTEAFF. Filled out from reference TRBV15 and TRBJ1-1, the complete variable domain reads DAMVIQNPRYQVTQFGKPVTLSCSQTLNHNVMYWYQQKSSQAPKLLFHYYDKDFNNEADTPDNFQSRRPNTSFCFLDIRSPGLGDTAMYLCATSFGQGNTEAFFGQGTRLTVV.

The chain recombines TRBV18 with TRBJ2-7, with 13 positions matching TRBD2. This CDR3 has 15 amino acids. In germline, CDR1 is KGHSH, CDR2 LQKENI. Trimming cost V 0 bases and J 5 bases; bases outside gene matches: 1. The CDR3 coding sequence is TGTGCCAGCTCACCACCGGGGACTAGCGGGGACGAGCAGTACTTC. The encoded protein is CASSPPGTSGDEQYF.

This chain's CDR3 is CASSYRTSGTGQFF. The CDR3 DNA reads TGTGCCAGCAGTTACCGGACTAGCGGCACAGGGCAGTTCTTC. The V gene is TRBV6-2 or TRBV6-3, the J gene TRBJ2-1; 10 bases are a match to TRBD2. Looked up from germline, CDR1 is MNHEY and CDR2 is SVGEGT. Trimming took 2 bases from V and 12 from J; bases not matched to a gene: 7. This CDR3 has 14 amino acids.

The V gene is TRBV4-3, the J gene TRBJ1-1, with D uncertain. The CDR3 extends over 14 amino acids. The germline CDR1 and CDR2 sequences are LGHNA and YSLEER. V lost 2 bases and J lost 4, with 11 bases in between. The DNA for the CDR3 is TGCGCCAGCAGCCAAAGTGGGCCCCGCACTGAAGCTTTCTTT. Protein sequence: CASSQSGPRTEAFF.

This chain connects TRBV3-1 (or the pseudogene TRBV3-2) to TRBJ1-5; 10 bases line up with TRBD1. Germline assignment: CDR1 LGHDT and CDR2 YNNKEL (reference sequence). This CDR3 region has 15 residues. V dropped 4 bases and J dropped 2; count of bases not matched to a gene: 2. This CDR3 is CASSPGTGGNQPQHF. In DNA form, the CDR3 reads TGTGCCAGCAGCCCCGGGACAGGGGGCAATCAGCCCCAGCATTTT.

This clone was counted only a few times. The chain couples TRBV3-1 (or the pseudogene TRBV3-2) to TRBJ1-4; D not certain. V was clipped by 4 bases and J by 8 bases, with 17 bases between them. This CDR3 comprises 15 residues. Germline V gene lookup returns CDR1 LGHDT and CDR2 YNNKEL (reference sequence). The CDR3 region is CASSLKLGGGEKLFF. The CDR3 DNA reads TGTGCCAGCAGCCTTAAGTTAGGAGGAGGAGAAAAACTGTTTTTT.

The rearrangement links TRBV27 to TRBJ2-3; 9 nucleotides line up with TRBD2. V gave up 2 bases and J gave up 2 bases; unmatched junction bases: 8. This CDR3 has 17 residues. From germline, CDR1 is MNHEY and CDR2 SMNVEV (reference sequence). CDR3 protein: CASSLVLTSGLTDTQYF. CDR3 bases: TGTGCCAGCAGTTTAGTTCTGACTAGCGGACTCACAGATACGCAGTATTTT.

CDR3 protein: CASTTGFGYTF. As DNA, the CDR3 is TGTGCCAGCACGACAGGGTTCGGCTACACCTTC. This chain uses TRBV6-5 with TRBJ1-2; TRBD1 aligns across 7 bases. This CDR3 has 11 residues. Germline V gene sequence: CDR1 MNHEY, CDR2 SVGAGI. V was clipped by 7 bases and J by 8 bases; unmatched bases: 4.

The CDR3 here is CASSAGTGYNEQFF. The CDR3 DNA reads TGCGCCAGCAGCGCCGGCACAGGTTACAATGAGCAGTTCTTC. The chain links TRBV5-1 to TRBJ2-1; TRBD1 is a possible D gene (5 bases). The CDR3 consists of 14 residues. With 4 bases removed from V and 4 bases from J, the gap between germline ends came to 12 bases. From germline, CDR1 is SGHRS and CDR2 YFSETQ.

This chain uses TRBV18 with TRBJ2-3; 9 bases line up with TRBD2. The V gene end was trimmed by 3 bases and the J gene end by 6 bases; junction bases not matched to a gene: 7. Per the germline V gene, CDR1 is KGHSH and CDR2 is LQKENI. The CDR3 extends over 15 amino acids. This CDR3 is CASSPGRGGRDTQYF. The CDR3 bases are TGTGCCAGCTCACCCGGGCGGGGGGGCCGCGATACGCAGTATTTT.

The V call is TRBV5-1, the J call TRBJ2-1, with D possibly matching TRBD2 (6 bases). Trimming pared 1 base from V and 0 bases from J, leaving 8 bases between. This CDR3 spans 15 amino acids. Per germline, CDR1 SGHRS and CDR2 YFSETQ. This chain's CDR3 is CASSLTSLSYNEQFF. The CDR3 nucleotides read TGCGCCAGCAGCTTGACTAGCCTCTCCTACAATGAGCAGTTCTTC.

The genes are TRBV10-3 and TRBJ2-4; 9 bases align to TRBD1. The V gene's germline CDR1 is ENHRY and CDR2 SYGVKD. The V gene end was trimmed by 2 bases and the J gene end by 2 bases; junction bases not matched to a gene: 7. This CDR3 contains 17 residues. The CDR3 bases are TGTGCCATCAGTGAGCCCTACAGGGGGCAGTCCAAAAACATTCAGTACTTC. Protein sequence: CAISEPYRGQSKNIQYF.

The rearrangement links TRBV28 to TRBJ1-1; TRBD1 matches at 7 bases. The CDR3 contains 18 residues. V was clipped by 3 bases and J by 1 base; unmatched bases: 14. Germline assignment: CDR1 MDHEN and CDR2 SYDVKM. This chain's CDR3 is CASSFFATLQGRNTEAFF. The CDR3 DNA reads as TGTGCCAGCAGTTTTTTTGCCACTCTACAGGGGCGGAACACTGAAGCTTTCTTT. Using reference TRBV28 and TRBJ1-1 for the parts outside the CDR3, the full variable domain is DVKVTQSSRYLVKRTGEKVFLECVQDMDHENMFWYRQDPGLGLRLIYFSYDVKMKEKGDIPEGYSVSREKKERFSLILESASTNQTSMYLCASSFFATLQGRNTEAFFGQGTRLTVV.

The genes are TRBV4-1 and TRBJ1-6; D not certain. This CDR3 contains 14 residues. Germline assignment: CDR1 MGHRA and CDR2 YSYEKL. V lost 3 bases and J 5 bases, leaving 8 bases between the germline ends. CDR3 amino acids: CASSHYSDNSPLHF. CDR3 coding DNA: TGCGCCAGCAGCCATTACAGTGATAATTCACCCCTCCACTTT.

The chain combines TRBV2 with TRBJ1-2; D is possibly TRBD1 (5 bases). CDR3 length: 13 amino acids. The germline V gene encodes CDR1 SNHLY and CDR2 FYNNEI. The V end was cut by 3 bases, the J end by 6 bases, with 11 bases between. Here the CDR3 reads CASSDREAHGYTF. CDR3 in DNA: TGTGCCAGCAGTGACAGGGAAGCTCATGGCTACACCTTC. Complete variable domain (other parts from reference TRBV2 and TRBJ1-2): EPEVTQTPSHQVTQMGQEVILRCVPISNHLYFYWYRQILGQKVEFLVSFYNNEISEKSEIFDDQFSVERPDGSNFTLKIRSTKLEDSAMYFCASSDREAHGYTFGSGTRLTVV.

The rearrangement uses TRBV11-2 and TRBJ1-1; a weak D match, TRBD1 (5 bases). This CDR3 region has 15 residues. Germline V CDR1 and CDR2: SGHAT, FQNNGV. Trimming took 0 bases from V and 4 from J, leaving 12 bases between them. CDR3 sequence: CASSLELRVSTEAFF. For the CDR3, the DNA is TGTGCCAGCAGCTTAGAGCTCAGGGTTTCCACTGAAGCTTTCTTT.

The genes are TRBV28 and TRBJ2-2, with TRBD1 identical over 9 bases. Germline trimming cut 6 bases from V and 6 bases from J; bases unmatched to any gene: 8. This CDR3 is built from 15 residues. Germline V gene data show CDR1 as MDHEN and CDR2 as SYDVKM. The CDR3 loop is CASRPGQGFAGELFF. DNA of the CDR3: TGTGCCAGCAGACCAGGACAGGGGTTCGCCGGGGAGCTGTTTTTT.

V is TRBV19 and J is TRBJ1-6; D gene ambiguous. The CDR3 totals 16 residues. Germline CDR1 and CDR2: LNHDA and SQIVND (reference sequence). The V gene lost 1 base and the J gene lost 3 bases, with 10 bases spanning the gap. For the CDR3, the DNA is TGTGCCAGTAGTATAGCGAAAGCTAACTATAATTCACCCCTCCACTTT. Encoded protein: CASSIAKANYNSPLHF.

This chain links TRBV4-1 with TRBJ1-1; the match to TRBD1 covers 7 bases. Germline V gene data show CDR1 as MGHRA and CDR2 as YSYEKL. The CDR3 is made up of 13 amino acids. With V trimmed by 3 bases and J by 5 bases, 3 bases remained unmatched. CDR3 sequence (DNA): TGCGCCAGCAGCCATCGCAGGGGGACTGAAGCTTTCTTT. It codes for CASSHRRGTEAFF.

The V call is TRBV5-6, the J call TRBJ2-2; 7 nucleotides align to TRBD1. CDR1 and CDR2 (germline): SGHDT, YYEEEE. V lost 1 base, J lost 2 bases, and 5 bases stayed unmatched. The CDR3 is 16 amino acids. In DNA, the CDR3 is TGTGCCAGCAGCTTGTCAGGGGGTGGAAACACCGGGGAGCTGTTTTTT. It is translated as CASSLSGGGNTGELFF.

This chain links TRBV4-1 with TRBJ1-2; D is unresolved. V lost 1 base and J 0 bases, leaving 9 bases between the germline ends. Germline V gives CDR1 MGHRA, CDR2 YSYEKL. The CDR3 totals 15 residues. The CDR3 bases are TGCGCCAGCAGCCAAGTTATCCGTGCTAACTATGGCTACACCTTC. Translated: CASSQVIRANYGYTF.

CDR3 nucleotide sequence: TGTGCCAGCAGCTTTTACTCTGGGACAGACAACTCTGGAAACACCATATATTTT. It specifies CASSFYSGTDNSGNTIYF. V gene TRBV5-8 combines with J gene TRBJ1-3, with 7 bases matching TRBD1. V shed 2 bases and J 0 bases; nucleotides not matched to a gene: 11. The germline V gene encodes CDR1 SGHTS and CDR2 YDEGEE. This CDR3 is built from 18 residues.

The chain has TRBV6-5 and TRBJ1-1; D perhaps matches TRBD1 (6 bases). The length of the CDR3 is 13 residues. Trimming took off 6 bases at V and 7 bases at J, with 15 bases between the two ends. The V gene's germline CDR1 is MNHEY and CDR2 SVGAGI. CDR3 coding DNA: TGTGCCAGCAGAAAACTACGGACAGATGAAGCTTTCTTT. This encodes CASRKLRTDEAFF.

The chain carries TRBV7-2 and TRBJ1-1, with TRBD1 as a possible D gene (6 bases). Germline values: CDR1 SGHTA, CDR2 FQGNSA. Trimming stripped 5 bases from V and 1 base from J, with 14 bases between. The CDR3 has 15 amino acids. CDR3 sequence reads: CASSTRTDWNTEAFF. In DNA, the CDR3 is TGTGCCAGCAGCACGCGGACAGACTGGAACACTGAAGCTTTCTTT. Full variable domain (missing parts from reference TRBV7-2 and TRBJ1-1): GAGVSQSPSNKVTEKGKDVELRCDPISGHTALYWYRQSLGQGLEFLIYFQGNSAPDKSGLPSDRFSAERTGGSVSTLTIQRTQQEDSAVYLCASSTRTDWNTEAFFGQGTRLTVV.

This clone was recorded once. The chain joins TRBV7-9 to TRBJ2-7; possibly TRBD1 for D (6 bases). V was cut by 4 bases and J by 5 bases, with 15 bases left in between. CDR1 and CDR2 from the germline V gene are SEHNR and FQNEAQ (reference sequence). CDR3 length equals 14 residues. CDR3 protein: CASSSPTGIDEQYF. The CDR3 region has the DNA TGTGCCAGCAGCTCGCCCACAGGGATCGACGAGCAGTACTTC.